A selection of T cell receptor beta chains follows, all from one sample in a study of CD8 T cells in Susac syndrome. MiXCR, run by TCRdb on the immunoSEQ multiplex PCR reads, gives a single entry per CDR3 protein. The sample consists of 140,000 to 150,000 distinct CDR3 sequences, almost 96% of them appearing once. Sample: CD4+ T cells from PBMCs. Every receptor here comes from a human donor with Susac syndrome. The CDR3 runs from the conserved cysteine through the conserved F or W. A D gene is named only where the DNA matches it firmly.

J gene: TRBJ2-7; D gene: TRBD1; V gene: TRBV7-9; CDR3 protein: CASRSGQGDYEQYF; CDR3 DNA: TGTGCCAGCAGGTCTGGACAGGGGGACTACGAGCAGTACTTC
J gene: TRBJ2-5; D gene: TRBD1; V gene: TRBV29-1; CDR3 protein: CSVSGGEETQYF; CDR3 DNA: TGCAGCGTTTCAGGGGGAGAGGAGACCCAGTACTTC
J gene: TRBJ1-5; D gene: -; V gene: TRBV4-2; CDR3 protein: CASSQRQVEDQPQHF; CDR3 DNA: TGTGCCAGCAGCCAAAGACAGGTGGAGGATCAGCCCCAGCATTTT
J gene: TRBJ2-3; D gene: TRBD2; V gene: TRBV29-1; CDR3 protein: CSDAAVISGGADTQYF; CDR3 DNA: TGCAGCGACGCCGCGGTGATTAGCGGGGGGGCAGATACGCAGTATTTT
J gene: TRBJ1-2; D gene: -; V gene: TRBV12-3/TRBV12-4; CDR3 protein: CASSPDTNYGYTF; CDR3 DNA: TGTGCCAGCAGTCCCGACACCAACTATGGCTACACCTTC
J gene: TRBJ2-1; D gene: -; V gene: TRBV10-3; CDR3 protein: CAISESDEQFF; CDR3 DNA: TGTGCCATCAGTGAGAGCGATGAGCAGTTCTTC
J gene: TRBJ1-3; D gene: -; V gene: TRBV12-3/TRBV12-4; CDR3 protein: CASSSGLDTIYF; CDR3 DNA: TGTGCCAGCAGTTCAGGGCTCGACACCATATATTTT
J gene: TRBJ2-6; D gene: -; V gene: TRBV20-1; CDR3 protein: CSANPASGANVLTF; CDR3 DNA: TGCAGTGCAAACCCAGCCTCTGGGGCCAACGTCCTGACTTTC
J gene: TRBJ1-2; D gene: TRBD1; V gene: TRBV20-1; CDR3 protein: CSAERQGWSYGYTF; CDR3 DNA: TGCAGTGCTGAGAGACAGGGTTGGAGCTATGGCTACACCTTC
J gene: TRBJ1-2; D gene: -; V gene: TRBV7-2; CDR3 protein: CASSWGSGKDGYTF; CDR3 DNA: TGTGCCAGCAGCTGGGGTTCGGGGAAGGATGGCTACACCTTC
J gene: TRBJ1-1; D gene: -; V gene: TRBV7-9; CDR3 protein: CASSFGIMNTEAFF; CDR3 DNA: TGTGCCAGCAGCTTTGGGATCATGAACACTGAAGCTTTCTTT
J gene: TRBJ2-1; D gene: -; V gene: TRBV20-1; CDR3 protein: CSASPSSGNYNEQFF; CDR3 DNA: TGCAGTGCGAGCCCTTCGTCAGGGAACTACAATGAGCAGTTCTTC
J gene: TRBJ2-1; D gene: -; V gene: TRBV10-2; CDR3 protein: CASSELSTTYNEQFF; CDR3 DNA: TGCGCCAGCAGTGAGTTGTCAACAACCTACAATGAGCAGTTCTTC
J gene: TRBJ2-3; D gene: TRBD2; V gene: TRBV2; CDR3 protein: CASSEVAGGIHTQYF; CDR3 DNA: TGTGCCAGCAGTGAAGTAGCGGGGGGCATACATACGCAGTATTTT
J gene: TRBJ1-6; D gene: -; V gene: TRBV6-5; CDR3 protein: CATDSGTANSPLHF; CDR3 DNA: TGTGCCACCGATTCCGGGACCGCAAATTCACCCCTCCACTTT
J gene: TRBJ1-5; D gene: -; V gene: TRBV5-1; CDR3 protein: CASSLEGASGQPQHF; CDR3 DNA: TGCGCCAGCAGCTTGGAAGGGGCGAGCGGTCAGCCCCAGCATTTT
J gene: TRBJ2-7; D gene: TRBD2; V gene: TRBV12-3/TRBV12-4; CDR3 protein: CASTSGLAGAYEQYF; CDR3 DNA: TGTGCCAGCACCTCAGGCCTAGCGGGAGCCTACGAGCAGTACTTC
J gene: TRBJ1-3; D gene: -; V gene: TRBV5-1; CDR3 protein: CASSLDRGNTIYF; CDR3 DNA: TGCGCCAGCAGCTTGGACAGGGGAAACACCATATATTTT
J gene: TRBJ2-7; D gene: TRBD2; V gene: TRBV25-1; CDR3 protein: CASTDGGSHEQYF; CDR3 DNA: TGTGCCAGCACTGATGGCGGGAGCCACGAGCAGTACTTC
J gene: TRBJ2-1; D gene: -; V gene: TRBV20-1; CDR3 protein: CSAQRGGASSPYNEQFF; CDR3 DNA: TGCAGTGCACAAAGGGGGGGCGCTAGTAGCCCTTACAATGAGCAGTTCTTC